Shown below are 13 T cell receptor beta chains from a single sample sequenced in a study of long-term antiretroviral therapy in people with HIV (dated 2022 in TCRdb). The immunoSEQ hsTCRB v3.0 assay was used at survey level resolution to sequence the TRB variable region. TCRdb's version of the immuneACCESS table is confined to in-frame rearrangements and falls short of the full clone set. An unresolved V gene accounts for under half of the shortfall where checked; the remainder is of unknown origin. Here the sample has more than 15,000 clones; around three quarters occur a single time. The ten most abundant clones make up 12% to 15% of the sample. The sample consisted of unsorted PBMCs, taken 2.9 years after starting antiretroviral therapy. Source of these receptors: a woman aged 25 to 39 with HIV.

The rearrangement uses TRBV19 and TRBJ1-5; 8 bases are a match to TRBD1. Germline CDR1 is LNHDA and CDR2 is SQIVND (reference sequence). The V segment lost 8 bases and the J segment 6 bases; nucleotides outside the gene matches: 12. CDR3 length: 15 residues. The DNA for the CDR3 is TGTGCCAGTCAGGGGGCAGAACACCCCTTTCAGCCCCAGCATTTT. The encoded protein is CASQGAEHPFQPQHF.

The chain carries TRBV29-1 and TRBJ2-3; 8 bases line up with TRBD2. Germline assignment: CDR1 SQVTM and CDR2 ANQGSEA. The J segment lost 0 bases and the V segment lost 3 bases, leaving 14 bases of the junction unmatched. CDR3 length: 18 amino acids. CDR3 amino acids: CSVDALAGGFPSTDTQYF. The CDR3 DNA reads TGCAGCGTTGATGCTCTTGCGGGGGGTTTTCCTAGCACAGATACGCAGTATTTT.

V gene TRBV2 combines with J gene TRBJ2-3, with 8 bases identical to TRBD2. V shed 6 bases, J shed 8 bases, and the junction held 10 bases outside the gene matches. Germline V lookup: CDR1 SNHLY, CDR2 FYNNEI. The CDR3 runs to 14 residues. CDR3 protein: CASRPSGGTSTQYF. As DNA, the CDR3 is TGTGCCAGCAGGCCCTCGGGAGGGACGAGTACGCAGTATTTT.

The CDR3 sequence is CASRDLRGADTQYF. CDR3 nucleotide sequence: TGTGCCAGCAGAGACTTGCGCGGGGCAGATACGCAGTATTTT. This rearrangement joins TRBV6-1 to TRBJ2-3; the D gene is possibly TRBD2 (6 bases). Trimming took 6 bases from V and 4 from J, leaving 14 bases between them. This CDR3 contains 14 residues. Germline V CDR1 and CDR2: MNHNS, SASEGT.

This clone was observed a single time. The chain has TRBV5-5 and TRBJ2-7; 9 positions match TRBD1. The CDR3 is made up of 16 amino acids. J lost 1 base, V lost 0 bases, and 5 bases had no gene match. The germline gives CDR1 SGHKS, CDR2 YYEKEE (reference sequence). The CDR3 DNA is TGTGCCAGCAGCTTGGTTCCGGGACAGGGATCCTACGAGCAGTACTTC. Protein: CASSLVPGQGSYEQYF. The whole variable domain, remainder taken from reference TRBV5-5 and TRBJ2-7, is DAGVTQSPTHLIKTRGQQVTLRCSPISGHKSVSWYQQVLGQGPQFIFQYYEKEERGRGNFPDRFSARQFPNYSSELNVNALLLGDSALYLCASSLVPGQGSYEQYFGPGTRLTVT.

The chain couples TRBV13 to TRBJ2-3; 13 positions match TRBD2. The germline CDR1 and CDR2 sequences are PRHDT and FYEKMQ (reference sequence). V shed 5 bases, J shed 6 bases, and the junction held 8 bases outside the gene matches. CDR3 size: 16 residues. The CDR3 DNA follows: TGTGCCAGCAGCAACAGACTAGCGGGGGGTCTCGATACGCAGTATTTT. This sequence encodes CASSNRLAGGLDTQYF.

This clone showed up just once. V gene TRBV14 combines with J gene TRBJ1-4, with 9 positions matching TRBD1. Germline CDR1 reads SGHDN; CDR2 reads FVKESK. The CDR3 runs to 17 residues. The junction had 10 bases not matched to a gene; V was cut back by 1 base and J by 7 bases. CDR3 coding DNA: TGTGCCAGCAGCCAAGCAAAAAACAGGGGGCAGAGTGAAAAACTGTTTTTT. This encodes CASSQAKNRGQSEKLFF.

This sequence joins TRBV29-1 and TRBJ2-7; D is ambiguous. The CDR3 is 14 amino acids. Germline values: CDR1 SQVTM, CDR2 ANQGSEA. The V end lost 2 bases, the J end lost 0 bases, and 11 bases lay between the germline ends. The DNA for the CDR3 is TGCAGCGTTGAACATTGGCAAACCTCCTACGAGCAGTACTTC. Translation gives CSVEHWQTSYEQYF.

The sample holds one count of this clone. The V call is TRBV7-8, the J call TRBJ2-5, with 13 nucleotides matching TRBD2. The V gene end was trimmed by 4 bases and the J gene end by 5 bases; junction bases not matched to a gene: 7. The germline V gene has CDR1 SGHVS and CDR2 FQNEAQ. The CDR3 consists of 16 residues. The CDR3: CASSSTSGGALETQYF. CDR3 coding DNA: TGTGCCAGCAGCTCAACTAGCGGGGGGGCACTGGAGACCCAGTACTTC. The variable domain in full, with the rest retrieved from reference TRBV7-8 and TRBJ2-5, is GAGVSQSPRYKVAKRGQDVALRCDPISGHVSLFWYQQALGQGPEFLTYFQNEAQLDKSGLPSDRFFAERPEGSVSTLKIQRTQQEDSAVYLCASSSTSGGALETQYFGPGTRLLVL.

This clone was recorded only once. The CDR3 region is CSVGQGGAVEAFF. The CDR3 coding sequence is TGCAGCGTAGGACAGGGTGGGGCGGTTGAAGCTTTCTTT. The rearrangement uses TRBV29-1 and TRBJ1-1; TRBD1 agrees at 8 bases. The CDR3 sequence is 13 residues long. Germline values: CDR1 SQVTM, CDR2 ANQGSEA. Trimming at V came to 6 bases and at J to 7 bases, leaving 10 bases not matched to a gene.

V is TRBV10-1 and J is TRBJ2-2, with 10 bases that match TRBD2. Germline V lookup: CDR1 WNHNN, CDR2 SYGVQD (reference sequence). The junction had 18 bases not matched to a gene; V was cut back by 4 bases and J by 4 bases. The CDR3 runs to 20 residues. The CDR3 here is CASSVFCIERGGHSTGELFF. The CDR3 nucleotides are TGCGCCAGCAGTGTGTTTTGTATCGAGCGGGGGGGCCATAGCACCGGGGAGCTGTTTTTT.

CDR3 protein: CASSPVQGNTEAFF. The CDR3 DNA sequence: TGTGCCAGTAGTCCTGTACAGGGGAACACTGAAGCTTTCTTT. The rearrangement links TRBV19 to TRBJ1-1; TRBD1 might be the D (6 bases). This CDR3 comprises 14 residues. Germline values: CDR1 LNHDA, CDR2 SQIVND (reference sequence). V lost 5 bases and J 1 base, leaving 11 bases between the germline ends.

This clone was seen a few times. The chain recombines TRBV28 with TRBJ2-1; the match to TRBD1 covers 9 bases. CDR1 is MDHEN, CDR2 SYDVKM, per germline. Trimming removed 5 bases from V and 3 bases from J; junction bases left unmatched: 5. The CDR3 contains 15 residues. The CDR3 here is CASSQGQGNYNEQFF. The CDR3 DNA is TGTGCCAGCAGTCAAGGACAGGGGAACTACAATGAGCAGTTCTTC.